This TCR delta chain is drawn from a study of gamma-delta T cells after stem cell transplantation. This clone was observed a handful of times. TCRdb re-identified clones in the RT-PCR reads via CATT. The sample contains 4,000 to 5,500 delta-chain clones, 1.9% of which appear only once. The sequencing sample was made of gamma-delta T cells. The sequence was obtained from a human donor. It is not recorded whose cells these are; they may come from a transplant donor.

CDR3 in amino acids: CACDPLLGGAIDKLIF. The CDR3 bases are TGTGCCTGTGACCCTTTACTGGGGGGCGCCATCGATAAACTCATCTTT. The V and J genes are TRDV2 and TRDJ1; 8 bases are shared with TRDD3. Germline V lookup: CDR1 GEAIGNYY, CDR2 EKD. J gave up 4 bases and V 3 bases, and 12 bases lay outside the gene matches. The CDR3 length is 16 residues.